The 5 T cell receptor beta chains below were found in one sample sequenced in a study of T cells in Graves' hyperthyroidism and ophthalmopathy. RNA transcripts provided the source from which TCR beta CDR3 regions were amplified. In the first-round RT-PCR of the TCR CDR3, the HTBI primer set was used. MiXCR, applied by TCRdb to the multiplex PCR reads, yields one record per CDR3 protein. The top ten clones hold more than 60% of a sample with roughly 400,000 distinct CDR3 sequences, 20% to 30% of them seen once. Sequenced sample: blood. These TCRs come from a man over 45 with Graves' hyperthyroidism.

The J gene is TRBJ2-3, the V gene TRBV5-1; TRBD1 agrees at 7 bases. CDR1 is SGHRS, CDR2 YFSETQ, per germline. After removal of 4 bases from V and 1 base from J, the junction contained 6 bases not matched to a gene. There are 15 residues in the CDR3. The CDR3 sequence is CASSLRDSRTDTQYF. The CDR3 coding sequence is TGCGCCAGCAGCCTCCGGGACAGCCGCACAGATACGCAGTATTTT.

This clonotype was found many times. The chain has TRBV5-1 and TRBJ1-1; D unresolved. Germline CDR1 SGHRS, CDR2 YFSETQ. The CDR3 has 16 residues. V lost 0 bases and J lost 0, with 12 bases in between. As DNA, the CDR3 is TGCGCCAGCAGCTTGGAAAAGGGCGTAATGAACACTGAAGCTTTCTTT. Its protein is CASSLEKGVMNTEAFF.

The V gene is TRBV12-5, the J gene TRBJ1-1; unclear D gene. Trimming cost V 0 bases and J 3 bases, with 8 bases left between them. CDR1 and CDR2 (germline): LGHNT, FRNRAP. The CDR3 totals 14 residues. CDR3 residues: CASGLVRADTEAFF. The CDR3 DNA is TGTGCTAGTGGTTTGGTAAGGGCTGACACTGAAGCTTTCTTT.

This clonotype was seen a handful of times. The chain recombines TRBV24-1 with TRBJ2-1; unclear D gene. V was shortened by 2 bases and J by 8 bases, with 9 bases between the two germline ends. CDR1 KGHDR and CDR2 SFDVKD come from the germline V gene. The CDR3 spans 13 residues. The CDR3 DNA reads TGTGCCACCAGTGATTCTCAGTCGGATGAGCAGTTCTTC. Its protein product is CATSDSQSDEQFF.

This clonotype has a count of ten or more. The genes are TRBV7-3 and TRBJ2-1, with TRBD2 matching 7 bases. Germline CDR1 reads SGHTA; CDR2 reads FQGTGA. V lost 0 bases to trimming and J lost 9 bases; unmatched junction nucleotides: 5. The CDR3 totals 14 residues. The DNA for the CDR3 is TGTGCCAGCAGCTTAACGAGCGGGGCGGGTGAGCAGTTCTTC. Its translation is CASSLTSGAGEQFF.